This paragraph covers one TCR beta chain sequence. Trimming stripped 5 bases from V and 4 bases from J, with 16 bases between. Germline assignment: CDR1 MDHEN and CDR2 SYDVKM. The CDR3 has 15 residues. TCRdb reprocessed the reads via MiXCR and lists one record per CDR3 protein. The data contain over 450,000 distinct CDR3 sequences, 11% of them singletons. The data are from a study of T cell repertoires in cytomegalovirus infection. Input material: PBMCs. This clonotype was sampled from a human donor in good health (CMV status not recorded). Some clones in this sample may be carry-over from other donors' samples. The chain combines TRBV28 with TRBJ2-3, with TRBD2 as a possible D gene (5 bases). The CDR3 nucleotides are TGTGCCAGCAGTCCCCGTGGCCCCGGGGCAGATACGCAGTATTTT. It encodes CASSPRGPGADTQYF.